This T cell receptor beta chain originates from a study of CD8+ T cells in alopecia areata. The authors extracted RNA and reverse transcribed it into cDNA as the sequencing template. Sequenced by immunoSEQ multiplex PCR; TCRdb stores in-frame clones only, minus some. This table holds around 190,000 clones, about three fifths found once. Specified treatment: oral pan-JAK inhibitor, 5-10 mg twice daily. The CDR3 consists of 15 residues. Trimming shortened V by 2 bases and J by 6 bases, and 16 bases separated the two germline ends. Germline lookup yields CDR1 MGHDK and CDR2 SYGVNS. This TCR came from a human donor with alopecia areata. The J gene is TRBJ1-2, the V gene TRBV25-1; D ambiguous. The sample was CD4+ T cells sorted from blood, taken at week 24, from a patient treated with tofacitinib. The CDR3 loop is CASSERVREVNGYTF. CDR3 sequence (DNA): TGTGCCAGCAGTGAAAGGGTTCGGGAAGTGAATGGCTACACCTTC.